One and the same sample provided the 3 T cell receptor beta chains below, sequenced in a study of blood T cell repertoires in COVID-19. Produced via immunoSEQ multiplex PCR; TCRdb's table is partial and in-frame only. Of some 150,000 clones listed, about four fifths are singletons. The sample comprised PBMCs or T cells enriched from blood (not recorded which). These receptors all stem from a woman aged 50 to 65 who had been exposed to COVID-19.

In this sample, this clone turned up once. The J gene is TRBJ1-5, the V gene TRBV7-3; 9 bases line up with TRBD1. Germline V CDR1 and CDR2: SGHTA, FQGTGA. Trimming at V came to 7 bases and at J to 6 bases, leaving 10 bases not matched to a gene. The length of the CDR3 is 15 residues. The DNA for the CDR3 is TGTGCCAGCACCCGCACCGGGACAGGGTTTCAGCCCCAGCATTTT. It is translated as CASTRTGTGFQPQHF.

The J gene is TRBJ2-1, the V gene TRBV9; D gene ambiguous. This CDR3 has 16 amino acids. CDR1 is SGDLS, CDR2 YYNGEE, per germline. V was shortened by 0 bases and J by 5 bases, with 15 bases between the two germline ends. The CDR3 DNA reads TGTGCCAGCAGCGTAGAGGTTAGCAGCATTGACAATGAGCAGTTCTTC. It specifies CASSVEVSSIDNEQFF.

The gene calls are TRBV19 and TRBJ1-6; 10 bases are shared with TRBD1. After removal of 3 bases from V and 0 bases from J, the junction contained 8 bases not matched to a gene. The CDR3 length is 19 residues. Germline values: CDR1 LNHDA, CDR2 SQIVND (reference sequence). CDR3 region: CASSIWTGGLSSYNSPLHF. CDR3 coding DNA: TGTGCCAGTAGTATCTGGACAGGGGGTCTTAGCTCCTATAATTCACCCCTCCACTTT.